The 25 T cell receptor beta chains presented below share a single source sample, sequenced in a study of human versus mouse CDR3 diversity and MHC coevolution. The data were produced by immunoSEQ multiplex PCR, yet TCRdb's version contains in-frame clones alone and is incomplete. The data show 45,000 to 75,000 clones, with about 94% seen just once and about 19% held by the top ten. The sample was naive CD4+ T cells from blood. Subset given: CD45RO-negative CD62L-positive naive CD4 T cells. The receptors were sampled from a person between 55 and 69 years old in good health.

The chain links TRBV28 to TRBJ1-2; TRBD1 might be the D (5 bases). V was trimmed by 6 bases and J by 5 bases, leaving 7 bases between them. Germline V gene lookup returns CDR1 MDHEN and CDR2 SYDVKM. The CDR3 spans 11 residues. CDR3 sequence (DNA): TGTGCCAGCAGGGGGCGTTATGGCTACACCTTC. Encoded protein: CASRGRYGYTF.

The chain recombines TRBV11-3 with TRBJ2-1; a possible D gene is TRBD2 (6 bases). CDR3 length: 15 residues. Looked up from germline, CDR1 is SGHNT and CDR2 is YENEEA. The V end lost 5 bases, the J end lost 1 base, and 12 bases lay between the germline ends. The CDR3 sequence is CASSTGTPSYNEQFF. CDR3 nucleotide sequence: TGTGCCAGCAGCACCGGGACTCCTTCCTACAATGAGCAGTTCTTC. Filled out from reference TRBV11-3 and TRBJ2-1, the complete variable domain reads EAGVVQSPRYKIIEKKQPVAFWCNPISGHNTLYWYLQNLGQGPELLIRYENEEAVDDSQLPKDRFSAERLKGVDSTLKIQPAELGDSAVYLCASSTGTPSYNEQFFGPGTRLTVL.

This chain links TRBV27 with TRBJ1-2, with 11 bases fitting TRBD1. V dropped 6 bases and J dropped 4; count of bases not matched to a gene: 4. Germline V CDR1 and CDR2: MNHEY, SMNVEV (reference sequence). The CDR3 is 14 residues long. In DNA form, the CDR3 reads TGTGCCAGCAGGGGGACAGGGGGTGGCTATGGCTACACCTTC. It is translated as CASRGTGGGYGYTF.

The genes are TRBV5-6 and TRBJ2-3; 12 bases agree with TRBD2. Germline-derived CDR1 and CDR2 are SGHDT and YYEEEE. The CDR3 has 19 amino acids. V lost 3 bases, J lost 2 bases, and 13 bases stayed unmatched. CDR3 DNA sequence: TGTGCCAGCAGCTCGAATGCTTTGACTAGCGGGAGACACACAGATACGCAGTATTTT. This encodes CASSSNALTSGRHTDTQYF.

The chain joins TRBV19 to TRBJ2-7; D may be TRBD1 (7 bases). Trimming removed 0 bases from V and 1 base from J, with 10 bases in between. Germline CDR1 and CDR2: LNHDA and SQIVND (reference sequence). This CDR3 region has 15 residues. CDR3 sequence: CASSIDPGGSYEQYF. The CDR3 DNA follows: TGTGCCAGTAGTATAGACCCAGGGGGGTCCTACGAGCAGTACTTC.

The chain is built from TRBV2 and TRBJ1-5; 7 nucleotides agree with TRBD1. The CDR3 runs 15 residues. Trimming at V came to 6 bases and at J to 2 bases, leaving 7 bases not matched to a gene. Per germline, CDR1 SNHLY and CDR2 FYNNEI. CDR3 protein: CASSLTGLGNQPQHF. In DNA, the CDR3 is TGTGCCAGCAGCTTGACAGGGTTGGGCAATCAGCCCCAGCATTTT.

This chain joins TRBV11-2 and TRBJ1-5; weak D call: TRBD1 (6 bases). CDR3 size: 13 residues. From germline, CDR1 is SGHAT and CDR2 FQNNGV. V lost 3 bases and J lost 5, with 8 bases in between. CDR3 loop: CASSLWGHQPQHF. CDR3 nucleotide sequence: TGTGCCAGCAGCTTGTGGGGGCATCAGCCCCAGCATTTT.

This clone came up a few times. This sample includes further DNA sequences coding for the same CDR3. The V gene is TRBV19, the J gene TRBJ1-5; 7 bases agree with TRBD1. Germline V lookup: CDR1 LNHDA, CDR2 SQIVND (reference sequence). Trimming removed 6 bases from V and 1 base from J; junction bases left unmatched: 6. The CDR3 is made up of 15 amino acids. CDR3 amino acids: CASSLGTDSNQPQHF. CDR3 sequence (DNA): TGTGCCAGTAGCCTAGGGACAGACAGCAATCAGCCCCAGCATTTT. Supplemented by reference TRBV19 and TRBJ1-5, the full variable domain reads DGGITQSPKYLFRKEGQNVTLSCEQNLNHDAMYWYRQDPGQGLRLIYYSQIVNDFQKGDIAEGYSVSREKKESFPLTVTSAQKNPTAFYLCASSLGTDSNQPQHFGDGTRLSIL.

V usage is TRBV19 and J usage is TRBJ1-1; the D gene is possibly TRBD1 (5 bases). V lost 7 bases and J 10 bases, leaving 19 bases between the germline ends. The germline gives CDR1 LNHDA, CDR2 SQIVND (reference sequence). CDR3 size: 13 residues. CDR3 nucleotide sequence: TGTGCCAGTACCAATCTCGGGGGAGGGTCAGCTTTCTTT. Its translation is CASTNLGGGSAFF.

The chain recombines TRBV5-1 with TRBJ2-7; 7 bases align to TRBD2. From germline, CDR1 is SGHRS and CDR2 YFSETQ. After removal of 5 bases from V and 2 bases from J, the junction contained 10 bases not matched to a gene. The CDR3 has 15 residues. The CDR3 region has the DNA TGCGCCAGCAGGCCAGCAGGGAGCGGGGCCTACGAGCAGTACTTC. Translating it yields CASRPAGSGAYEQYF. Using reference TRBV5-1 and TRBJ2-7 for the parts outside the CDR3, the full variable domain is KAGVTQTPRYLIKTRGQQVTLSCSPISGHRSVSWYQQTPGQGLQFLFEYFSETQRNKGNFPGRFSGRQFSNSRSEMNVSTLELGDSALYLCASRPAGSGAYEQYFGPGTRLTVT.

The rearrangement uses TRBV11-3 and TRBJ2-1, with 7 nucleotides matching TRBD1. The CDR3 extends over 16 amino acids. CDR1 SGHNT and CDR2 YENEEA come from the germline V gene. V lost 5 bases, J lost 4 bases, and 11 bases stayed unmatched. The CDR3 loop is CASSRTGRSGYNEQFF. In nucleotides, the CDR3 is TGTGCCAGCAGCCGGACAGGCCGTAGTGGATACAATGAGCAGTTCTTC.

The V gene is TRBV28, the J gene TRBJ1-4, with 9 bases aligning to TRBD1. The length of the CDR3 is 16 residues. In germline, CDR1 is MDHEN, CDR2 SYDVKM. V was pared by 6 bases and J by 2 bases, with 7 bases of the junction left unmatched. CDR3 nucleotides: TGTGCCAGCAGCTCTAACAGGGGGCAGACTAATGAAAAACTGTTTTTT. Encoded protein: CASSSNRGQTNEKLFF.

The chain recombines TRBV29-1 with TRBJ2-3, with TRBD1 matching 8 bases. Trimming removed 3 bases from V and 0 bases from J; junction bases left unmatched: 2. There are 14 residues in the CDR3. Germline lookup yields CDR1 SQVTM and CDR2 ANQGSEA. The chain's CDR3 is CSVERTGSTDTQYF. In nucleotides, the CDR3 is TGCAGCGTTGAGCGGACAGGGAGCACAGATACGCAGTATTTT.

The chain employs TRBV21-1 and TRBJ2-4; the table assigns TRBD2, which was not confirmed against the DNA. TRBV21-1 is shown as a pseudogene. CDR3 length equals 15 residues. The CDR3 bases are TGTGCCAGCAGCAAAACGGAGGAGGGCTCCGGCATTCAGTACTTC. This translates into CASSKTEEGSGIQYF.

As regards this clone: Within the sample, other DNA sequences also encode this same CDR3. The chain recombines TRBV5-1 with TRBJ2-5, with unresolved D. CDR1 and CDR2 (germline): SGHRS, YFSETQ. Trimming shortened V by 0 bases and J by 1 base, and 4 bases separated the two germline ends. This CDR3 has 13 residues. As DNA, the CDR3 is TGCGCCAGCAGCTTGGCCAGCCAAGAGACCCAGTACTTC. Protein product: CASSLASQETQYF. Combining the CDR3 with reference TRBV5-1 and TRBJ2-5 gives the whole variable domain KAGVTQTPRYLIKTRGQQVTLSCSPISGHRSVSWYQQTPGQGLQFLFEYFSETQRNKGNFPGRFSGRQFSNSRSEMNVSTLELGDSALYLCASSLASQETQYFGPGTRLLVL.

CDR3 residues: CASSLVSGLSSYEQYF. CDR3 coding DNA: TGTGCCAGCAGCTTGGTGAGCGGCCTGAGCTCCTACGAGCAGTACTTC. The chain employs TRBV5-6 and TRBJ2-7; perhaps TRBD2 as D (5 bases). Trimming pared 0 bases from V and 0 bases from J, leaving 13 bases between. CDR3 length: 16 residues. CDR1 is SGHDT and CDR2 is YYEEEE in the germline V gene.

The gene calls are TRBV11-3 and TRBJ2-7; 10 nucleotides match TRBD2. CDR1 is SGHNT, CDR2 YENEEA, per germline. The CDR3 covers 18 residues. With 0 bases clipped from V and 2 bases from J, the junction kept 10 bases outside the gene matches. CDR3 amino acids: CASSLDLSSGSEAYEQYF. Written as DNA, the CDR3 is TGTGCCAGCAGCTTAGATCTGTCTAGCGGGAGTGAGGCCTACGAGCAGTACTTC.

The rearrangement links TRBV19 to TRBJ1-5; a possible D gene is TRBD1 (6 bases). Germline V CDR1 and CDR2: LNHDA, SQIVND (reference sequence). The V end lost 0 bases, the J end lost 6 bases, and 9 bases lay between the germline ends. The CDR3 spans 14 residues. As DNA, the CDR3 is TGTGCCAGTAGTATAGACAGGGGAGTTCAGCCCCAGCATTTT. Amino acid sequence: CASSIDRGVQPQHF.

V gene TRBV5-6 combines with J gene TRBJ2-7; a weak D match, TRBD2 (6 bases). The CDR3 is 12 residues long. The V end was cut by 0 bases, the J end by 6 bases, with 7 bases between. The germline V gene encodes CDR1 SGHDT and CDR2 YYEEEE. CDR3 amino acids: CASSLAGGEQYF. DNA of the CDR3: TGTGCCAGCAGCTTGGCCGGGGGCGAGCAGTACTTC.

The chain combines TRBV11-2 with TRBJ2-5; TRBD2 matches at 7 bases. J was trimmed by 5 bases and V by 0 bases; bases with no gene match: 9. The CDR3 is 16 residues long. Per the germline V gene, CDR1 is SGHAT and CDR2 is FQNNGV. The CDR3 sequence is CASSLDRSGGVETQYF. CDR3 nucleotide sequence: TGTGCCAGCAGCTTAGATCGGTCGGGAGGCGTGGAGACCCAGTACTTC.

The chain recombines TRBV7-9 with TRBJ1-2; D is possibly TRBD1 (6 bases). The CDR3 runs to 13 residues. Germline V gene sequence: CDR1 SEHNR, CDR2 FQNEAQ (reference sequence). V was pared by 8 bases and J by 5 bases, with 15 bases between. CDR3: CASGTHLLYGYTF. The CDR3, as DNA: TGTGCCAGCGGGACACACTTATTATATGGCTACACCTTC.

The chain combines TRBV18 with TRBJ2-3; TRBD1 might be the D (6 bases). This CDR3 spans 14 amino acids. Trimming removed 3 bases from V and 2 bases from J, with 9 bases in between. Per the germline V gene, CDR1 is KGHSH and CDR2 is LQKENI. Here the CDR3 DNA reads TGTGCCAGCTCACCGGGGGCCCCCACAGATACGCAGTATTTT. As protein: CASSPGAPTDTQYF.

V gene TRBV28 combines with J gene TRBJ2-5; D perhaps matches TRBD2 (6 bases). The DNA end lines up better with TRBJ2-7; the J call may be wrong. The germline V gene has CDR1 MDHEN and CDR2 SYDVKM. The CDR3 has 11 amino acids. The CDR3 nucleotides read TGTGCCAGCATGGGGGGATACGAGCAGTACTTC. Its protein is CASMGGYEQYF.

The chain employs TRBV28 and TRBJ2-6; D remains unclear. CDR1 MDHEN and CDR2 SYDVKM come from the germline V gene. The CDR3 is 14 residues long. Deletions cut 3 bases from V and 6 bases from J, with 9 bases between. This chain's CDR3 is CASSFFQSANVLTF. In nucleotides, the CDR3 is TGTGCCAGCAGTTTTTTCCAGTCGGCCAACGTCCTGACTTTC.

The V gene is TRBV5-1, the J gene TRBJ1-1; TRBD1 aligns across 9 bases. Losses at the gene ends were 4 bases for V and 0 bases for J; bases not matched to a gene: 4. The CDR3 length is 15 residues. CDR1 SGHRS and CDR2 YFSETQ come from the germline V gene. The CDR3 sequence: CASSPGTGMNTEAFF. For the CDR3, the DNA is TGCGCCAGCAGCCCTGGGACAGGGATGAACACTGAAGCTTTCTTT.